The rows below give T cell receptor beta chains drawn from one sample of a study of T cell repertoires in cytomegalovirus infection. TCRdb itself ran the reads through MiXCR, one entry per CDR3 protein. The table shows about 900,000 distinct CDR3 sequences, with 30% to 40% occurring only once. The antigens of these receptors remain unknown. Sample: cultured CD8+ T cells from PBMCs, taken from culture after CMV antigen stimulation. These receptors were collected from a human donor in good health (CMV status not recorded). Some clones in this sample may be carry-over from other donors' samples. Both conserved end residues are part of each CDR3. The D gene is left open where the match is weak. Only some rows state a clone size, as once, few, many or a class for expanded clones.

abundance,j_gene,d_gene,v_gene,CDR3nt,CDR3aa
few,TRBJ2-1,.,TRBV6-5,TGTGCCAGCAGTTACTCGAAAACGGCGAGCTCCTACAATGAGCAGTTCTTC,CASSYSKTASSYNEQFF
.,TRBJ1-4,.,TRBV7-8,TGTGCCAGCAGCACTATCTGGACAGACAATAATGAAAAACTGTTTTTT,CASSTIWTDNNEKLFF
.,TRBJ1-2,TRBD1,TRBV9,TGTGCCAGCAGCGTAGCGGGACAGGCCGTGCGTGGCTACACCTTC,CASSVAGQAVRGYTF
.,TRBJ1-1,.,TRBV27,TGTGCCAGCAGTTTTTTCCAGGGCTCCAACACTGAAGCTTTCTTT,CASSFFQGSNTEAFF
.,TRBJ1-1,.,TRBV6-5,TGTGCCAGCAGTTACTCGAAGGGGATTAGAACTGAAGCTTTCTTT,CASSYSKGIRTEAFF
.,TRBJ1-1,.,TRBV28,TGTGCCAGCAGTTTTGGGGGTAAAGGCACTGAAGCTTTCTTT,CASSFGGKGTEAFF
.,TRBJ2-2,.,TRBV29-1,TGCAGCGTTGAAGTCGCGAAAGCGAACACCGGGGAGCTGTTTTTT,CSVEVAKANTGELFF
.,TRBJ2-2,TRBD2,TRBV5-6,TGTGCCAGCAGCTTGAGGGACTACTACACCGGGGAGCTGTTTTTT,CASSLRDYYTGELFF
many,TRBJ1-2,.,TRBV7-2,TGTGCCAGCAGCCCGCGAAAGGATCTTAACTATGGCTACACCTTC,CASSPRKDLNYGYTF
few,TRBJ2-3,.,TRBV7-9,TGTGCCAGCAGTGGGGGGGGCCGTACAGATACGCAGTATTTT,CASSGGGRTDTQYF
.,TRBJ1-5,.,TRBV7-9,TGTGCCAGCAGCCCAGCGGGGACCCCAGGGCCCCAGCATTTT,CASSPAGTPGPQHF
.,TRBJ2-1,TRBD2,TRBV19,TGTGTCAGTAGTCAACCGGGACTAGCGGGGGGCTCCTACAATGAGCAGTTCTTC,CVSSQPGLAGGSYNEQFF
few,TRBJ2-1,TRBD2,TRBV27,TGTGCCAGCTGGAGCGGGGGGGCCACCTACAATGAGCAGTTCTTC,CASWSGGATYNEQFF
.,TRBJ2-1,TRBD2,TRBV5-6,TGTGCCAGCGTAACGGGGGGATCCGAGGGTGAGCAGTTCTTC,CASVTGGSEGEQFF
many,TRBJ1-3,.,TRBV19,TGTGCCAGTACGGAGAGGGGACAATTGGACACCATATATTTT,CASTERGQLDTIYF
few,TRBJ2-7,.,TRBV6-6,TGTGCCAGCCTAGTTTCCGGGACAACTCCTTACGAGCAGTACTTC,CASLVSGTTPYEQYF
few,TRBJ2-2,.,TRBV29-1,TGCAGCGCCACTGGGACACCTTCGGGCACCGGGGAGCTGTTTTTT,CSATGTPSGTGELFF
few,TRBJ1-2,.,TRBV2,TGTGCCAGCAACCGGGCCAACTATGGCTACACCTTC,CASNRANYGYTF
many,TRBJ2-7,TRBD1,TRBV11-2,TGTGCCAGCAGCTCCAAAGGACAGGGGAAGCCCTACGAGCAGTACTTC,CASSSKGQGKPYEQYF
once,TRBJ2-3,TRBD1,TRBV11-3,TGTGCCAGCAGCAGCCGGGACAGCGGAATAGATACGCAGTATTTT,CASSSRDSGIDTQYF
few,TRBJ2-3,.,TRBV9,TGTGCCAGCAGCGTATGGGCGGGGGCTAGCACAGATACGCAGTATTTT,CASSVWAGASTDTQYF
few,TRBJ2-3,.,TRBV6-6,TGTGCCAGCAGTTTCGGAGTGGTAGCGGGCACAGATACGCAGTATTTT,CASSFGVVAGTDTQYF
few,TRBJ1-2,.,TRBV7-2,TGTGCCAGCAGCTTAGGTTCAGGGTTTAACTATGGCTACACCTTC,CASSLGSGFNYGYTF